The 27 T cell receptor beta chains below were found in one sample sequenced in a study of human T cells and chemical hapten exposure (dated by TCRdb to 2020 to 2023). The meaning of the sample's time point label: healthy volunteer bleed at 6 weeks. Total RNA was extracted from unfractionated whole blood collected in Tempus Blood RNA tubes. The library was obtained by RACE. This sample was sequenced with a NextSeq 500. The public reads were quality trimmed at Q25 with fastp and then assembled into clones with MiXCR by TCRdb, keeping productive beta chains. When rows share a CDR3 protein, they turn into one entry using the most common DNA and genes. In this sample the table shows tens of thousands of distinct CDR3 sequences, roughly 3.5% of which occur a single time. The ten largest clones capture roughly 5.9% of the sample. The sequenced material came from whole blood. The receptor source for this set is a human donor in good health. Some clones in this sample may be carry-over from other donors' samples.

This clonotype was picked up a small number of times. An end of the junction differs from the germline gene, which may be a read error. The chain employs TRBV7-7 and TRBJ2-5; a weak D match, TRBD2 (6 bases). Per germline, CDR1 SSHAT and CDR2 FNYEAQ (reference sequence). The CDR3 loop spans 13 amino acids. The CDR3: CASSLTRVETQYF. DNA of the CDR3: TGTGCTAGCAGCTTGACTAGGGTGGAGACCCAGTACTTC.

The chain links TRBV11-2 to TRBJ2-7; no reliable D call. Germline V gives CDR1 SGHAT, CDR2 FQNNGV. This CDR3 is 16 amino acids long. The V end was cut by 0 bases, the J end by 2 bases, with 14 bases between. For the CDR3, the DNA is TGTGCCAGCAGCTTAGACCCCTGGACCCTCCCCTACGAGCAGTACTTC. Translating it yields CASSLDPWTLPYEQYF.

This clonotype was picked up many times. The chain carries TRBV24-1 and TRBJ1-5; 8 bases are a match to TRBD1. Trimming removed 4 bases from V and 7 bases from J; junction bases left unmatched: 5. CDR3 length: 14 amino acids. Germline V CDR1 and CDR2: KGHDR, SFDVKD. The CDR3 coding sequence is TGTGCCACCAGTGACCCCGGACAGGGCCAGCCCCAGCATTTT. Amino acids: CATSDPGQGQPQHF.

This rearrangement joins TRBV27 to TRBJ2-5; TRBD1 matches 10 bases. V lost 0 bases and J lost 5; bases outside the gene matches: 6. The CDR3 length is 16 residues. The germline V gene encodes CDR1 MNHEY and CDR2 SMNVEV (reference sequence). CDR3 sequence (DNA): TGTGCCAGCAGTTTATCGGCCGGGACAGGGGTCGAGACCCAGTACTTC. Encoded protein: CASSLSAGTGVETQYF.

This clonotype was seen repeatedly, ten times or more. The chain combines TRBV7-9 with TRBJ2-6, with 7 bases identical to TRBD1. The CDR3 contains 15 residues. Germline loops: CDR1 SEHNR, CDR2 FQNEAQ (reference sequence). The V gene end was trimmed by 5 bases and the J gene end by 2 bases; junction bases not matched to a gene: 3. Written as DNA, the CDR3 is TGTGCCAGCAGCATCACAGGGGCTGGGGCCAACGTCCTGACTTTC. Its translation is CASSITGAGANVLTF. Full variable domain (remainder filled in from reference TRBV7-9 and TRBJ2-6): DTGVSQNPRHKITKRGQNVTFRCDPISEHNRLYWYRQTLGQGPEFLTYFQNEAQLEKSRLLSDRFSAERPKGSFSTLEIQRTEQGDSAMYLCASSITGAGANVLTFGAGSRLTVL.

This clonotype was observed at least ten times. CDR3 bases: TGCGCCAGCAGCCTGGGTCACTCGTACGAGCAGTACTTC. Its translation: CASSLGHSYEQYF. V gene TRBV5-1 combines with J gene TRBJ2-7; no clear D. CDR1 SGHRS and CDR2 YFSETQ come from the germline V gene. The CDR3 has 13 residues. Trimming shortened V by 4 bases and J by 4 bases, and 12 bases separated the two germline ends.

A few counts support this clonotype. The rearrangement links TRBV7-2 to TRBJ2-7; TRBD1 aligns across 8 bases. V shed 3 bases, J shed 4 bases, and the junction held 2 bases outside the gene matches. The CDR3 runs 13 residues. Germline V CDR1 and CDR2: SGHTA, FQGNSA. CDR3 DNA: TGTGCCAGCAGCTTCGACAGGGGTTACGAGCAGTACTTC. Residues: CASSFDRGYEQYF.

The CDR3 reads CSVQDRGIDGYTF. For the CDR3, the DNA is TGCAGCGTTCAGGACAGGGGAATAGATGGCTACACCTTC. The chain carries TRBV29-1 and TRBJ1-2; TRBD1 aligns across 9 bases. After removal of 5 bases from V and 6 bases from J, the junction contained 7 bases not matched to a gene. The germline V gene encodes CDR1 SQVTM and CDR2 ANQGSEA. The CDR3 spans 13 residues.

In its sample, this clonotype was seen many times. V is TRBV28 and J is TRBJ2-7; 8 bases are shared with TRBD1. V was pared by 5 bases and J by 4 bases, with 10 bases of the junction left unmatched. This CDR3 contains 15 residues. From germline, CDR1 is MDHEN and CDR2 SYDVKM. CDR3 coding DNA: TGTGCCAGCAGTCTGGGGACAGGACTGGGTTACGAGCAGTACTTC. It codes for CASSLGTGLGYEQYF.

This clonotype was seen a few times. The V call is TRBV7-3, the J call TRBJ2-5; tentatively, D is TRBD2 (5 bases). CDR1 and CDR2 (germline): SGHTA, FQGTGA. V was cut by 1 base and J by 4 bases, with 7 bases left in between. The CDR3 covers 13 residues. Written as DNA, the CDR3 is TGTGCCAGCAGCTTAAATGGGAGAGAGACCCAGTACTTC. It encodes CASSLNGRETQYF. The full variable domain, its missing parts supplied by reference TRBV7-3 and TRBJ2-5, is GAGVSQTPSNKVTEKGKYVELRCDPISGHTALYWYRQSLGQGPEFLIYFQGTGAADDSGLPNDRFFAVRPEGSVSTLKIQRTERGDSAVYLCASSLNGRETQYFGPGTRLLVL.

This clonotype has at least ten counts. V and J are TRBV21-1 and TRBJ2-5; the listed D gene, TRBD1, was not tested against the DNA. TRBV21-1 is classified as a pseudogene. The CDR3 has 16 amino acids. CDR3 in amino acids: CASRELEPGGAETQYF. Written as DNA, the CDR3 is TGTGCCAGCCGAGAGCTTGAACCAGGGGGCGCGGAGACCCAGTACTTC.

This clonotype was picked up many times. V gene TRBV7-7 combines with J gene TRBJ2-3; weak D call: TRBD2 (6 bases). CDR1 and CDR2 (germline): SSHAT, FNYEAQ (reference sequence). This CDR3 contains 14 residues. CDR3: CASPAGRRTDTQYF. CDR3 in DNA: TGTGCTAGCCCGGCGGGACGTCGCACAGATACGCAGTATTTT.

At least ten counts were recorded for this clonotype. This chain uses TRBV6-6 with TRBJ2-7; D gene unclear. Germline loops: CDR1 MNHNY, CDR2 SVGAGI (reference sequence). There are 12 residues in the CDR3. Trimming cost V 2 bases and J 7 bases, with 9 bases left between them. CDR3 nucleotide sequence: TGTGCCAGCAGTTACGTGGGGATTGAGCAGTACTTC. Its protein is CASSYVGIEQYF.

This clonotype appeared many times. The chain couples TRBV28 to TRBJ1-5, with unresolved D. This CDR3 comprises 12 residues. Germline V lookup: CDR1 MDHEN, CDR2 SYDVKM. The germline V and J ends were trimmed by 6 bases and 5 bases, with 8 bases remaining between them. The CDR3 sequence: CASRSAYQPQHF. CDR3 nucleotides: TGTGCCAGCAGATCAGCATATCAGCCCCAGCATTTT.

This clonotype was found a few times. The junction departs from the called germline gene at one end, perhaps through a read error. The chain employs TRBV27 and TRBJ1-4, with a tentative D call TRBD1 (5 bases). Germline CDR1 and CDR2: MNHEY and SMNVEV (reference sequence). The CDR3 runs 15 residues. CDR3 sequence (DNA): TGTGCCAGCACTTTATCCGGGGGTGAGGATGAAAAACTGTTTTTT. Its protein product is CASTLSGGEDEKLFF.

This clonotype was seen many times. The chain employs TRBV4-2 and TRBJ2-6, with 7 nucleotides matching TRBD1. CDR3 length: 17 residues. Per the germline V gene, CDR1 is LGHNA and CDR2 is YNFKEQ. Trimming at V came to 1 base and at J to 0 bases, leaving 3 bases not matched to a gene. The CDR3 nucleotides are TGTGCCAGCAGCCAAGGACAGGGAAGCTCTGGGGCCAACGTCCTGACTTTC. Amino acid sequence: CASSQGQGSSGANVLTF.

This clonotype was observed many times. The chain uses TRBV30 and TRBJ1-6, with 7 bases lining up with TRBD1. This CDR3 is built from 14 residues. Germline loops: CDR1 GTSNPN, CDR2 SVGIG (reference sequence). Trimming removed 4 bases from V and 9 bases from J; junction bases left unmatched: 9. The CDR3 spells CAWNTGARGSPLHF. The CDR3 coding sequence is TGTGCCTGGAATACAGGGGCCAGGGGTTCACCCCTCCACTTT.

This clonotype was seen many times. The rearrangement joins TRBV5-1 to TRBJ1-1, with 7 bases aligning to TRBD1. The junction had 12 bases not matched to a gene; V was cut back by 4 bases and J by 0 bases. In germline, CDR1 is SGHRS, CDR2 YFSETQ. The CDR3 is made up of 17 amino acids. CDR3 sequence: CASSPRGQRSMNTEAFF. The CDR3 DNA follows: TGCGCCAGCAGCCCGAGGGGACAGAGGTCTATGAACACTGAAGCTTTCTTT.

This clonotype was observed many times. The CDR3 here is CASSIGGRSGANVLTF. Written as DNA, the CDR3 is TGTGCCAGTAGTATAGGTGGACGCTCTGGGGCCAACGTCCTGACTTTC. The J gene is TRBJ2-6, the V gene TRBV19; no clear D gene. Trimming removed 1 base from V and 0 bases from J, with 7 bases in between. Germline assignment: CDR1 LNHDA and CDR2 SQIVND (reference sequence). The CDR3 has 16 residues. Using reference TRBV19 and TRBJ2-6 for the parts outside the CDR3, the full variable domain is DGGITQSPKYLFRKEGQNVTLSCEQNLNHDAMYWYRQDPGQGLRLIYYSQIVNDFQKGDIAEGYSVSREKKESFPLTVTSAQKNPTAFYLCASSIGGRSGANVLTFGAGSRLTVL.

This clonotype occurred a few times. The rearrangement joins TRBV5-6 to TRBJ1-3; 9 nucleotides line up with TRBD1. J lost 2 bases, V lost 0 bases, and 6 bases had no gene match. The CDR3 is made up of 17 amino acids. Germline V CDR1 and CDR2: SGHDT, YYEEEE. CDR3 sequence reads: CASSLGLGQGPGNTIYF. The CDR3 region has the DNA TGTGCCAGCAGCTTGGGTTTGGGACAGGGCCCTGGAAACACCATATATTTT.

This clonotype has at least ten counts. This likely comes from a read error, as the CDR3 has no conserved phenylalanine or tryptophan at its end. The limits of the CDR3 on the DNA are not certain, so only TCRdb's listed CDR3 is given. The chain links TRBV6-5 to TRBJ1-1. Germline V gene sequence: CDR1 MNHEY, CDR2 SVGAGI. The CDR3 length equals 9 residues, ends included. The CDR3 loop reads CASSYPSRG.

This clonotype was counted many times. The chain combines TRBV11-2 with TRBJ2-7; D unclear. The germline V and J ends were trimmed by 3 bases and 3 bases, with 18 bases remaining between them. CDR3 length equals 16 residues. CDR1 is SGHAT, CDR2 FQNNGV, per germline. CDR3 bases: TGTGCCAGCAGCTTGGGGAATCCAAAAGCCGACTACGAGCAGTACTTC. Protein sequence: CASSLGNPKADYEQYF.

This clonotype appeared many times. The CDR3 protein is CASSPYPDGSGPQHF. CDR3 nucleotides: TGTGCCAGCAGCCCGTACCCGGACGGGTCAGGGCCCCAGCATTTT. The rearrangement uses TRBV9 and TRBJ1-5; D gene unclear. Per germline, CDR1 SGDLS and CDR2 YYNGEE. The CDR3 totals 15 residues. V shed 4 bases and J shed 9 bases, with 20 bases lying between them.

In its sample, this clonotype was seen many times. This chain connects TRBV6-2 or TRBV6-3 to TRBJ2-7, with D unclear. Germline V CDR1 and CDR2: MNHEY, SVGEGT. The CDR3 totals 11 residues. V lost 6 bases to trimming and J lost 2 bases, with 5 bases between them. CDR3 sequence: CASSSTYEQYF. CDR3 in DNA: TGTGCCAGCAGCTCCACCTACGAGCAGTACTTC.

This clonotype is labeled medium-sized. The CDR3 protein is CSVFREGQLYGYTF. The CDR3 DNA is TGCAGCGTTTTTCGGGAGGGACAGCTCTATGGCTACACCTTC. The chain couples TRBV29-1 to TRBJ1-2; 7 nucleotides line up with TRBD1. Germline V gives CDR1 SQVTM, CDR2 ANQGSEA. After removal of 5 bases from V and 4 bases from J, the junction contained 10 bases not matched to a gene. The CDR3 is 14 amino acids.

This clonotype was seen at least ten times. The rearrangement uses TRBV27 and TRBJ2-3; D might be TRBD2 (6 bases). Germline V gene lookup returns CDR1 MNHEY and CDR2 SMNVEV (reference sequence). The CDR3 has 16 residues. V lost 3 bases, J lost 5 bases, and 18 bases lay in between. CDR3 nucleotides: TGTGCCAGCAGTTTCCGGGAGCCGAAGTTGAAAGATACGCAGTATTTT. Translating gives CASSFREPKLKDTQYF.

This clonotype was seen many times. The chain is built from TRBV6-5 and TRBJ1-3, with 10 bases fitting TRBD1. CDR3 length: 15 amino acids. J lost 6 bases, V lost 4 bases, and 6 bases had no gene match. CDR1 MNHEY and CDR2 SVGAGI come from the germline V gene. CDR3 bases: TGTGCCAGCAGTTTAGGACAGGGGGTCGAAAACACCATATATTTT. Translated, it gives CASSLGQGVENTIYF.